This TCR beta chain was recorded in a study of technical replicates of blood from a handful of donors. The germline gives CDR1 SQVTM, CDR2 ANQGSEA. V was cut by 7 bases and J by 3 bases, with 14 bases left in between. The CDR3 loop spans 13 amino acids. This table comes from immunoSEQ multiplex PCR, and its TCRdb copy is limited to in-frame clones, with some not included. The sample lists around 60,000 clones; 92% were seen once. The sequence derives from a human donor in good health. Some clones in this sample may be carry-over from other donors' samples. Sequenced material: PBMCs. V and J are TRBV29-1 and TRBJ2-3; D is possibly TRBD1 (7 bases). The CDR3 sequence is CSGGTALTDTQYF. In DNA, the CDR3 is TGCAGCGGCGGGACAGCCCTAACAGATACGCAGTATTTT.